What follows is one TCR beta chain and its context. Its antigen target is currently unknown. Relative to the germline gene, one junction end is altered; a read error may explain this. This sample is drawn from a study of CD8+CD57+ T cells in acquired aplastic anemia (dated by TCRdb to the late 2010s). For context, the study as a whole: DNA extracted from sorted CD4+ and CD8+ cells had a mean of around 3 ug, with a range of about 0.18 to 27.4 ug. An average of approximately 10 million reads for CD4+ cells and approximately 11 million reads for CD8+ cells was obtained from healthy donor samples. The full study reports these points: No significant difference in CD8+ Simpson's diversity was found between patients and healthy controls (P=0.060). Roughly 30 CD8+ CDR3 sequences were found to be shared between patients and controls, but these sequences appeared to be highly expressed in patients and within the immunodominant clones of the patients.

From the germline V gene (reference sequence), CDR1 is LNHNV and CDR2 is YYDKDF. Taken from cysteine to phenylalanine, the CDR3 has 13 residues. Only CDR3 DNA is held: 39 bases, read in frame from base 1. The study deep-sequenced TCR repertoires of sorted CD4+ and CD8+ blood T cells from severe aplastic anemia patients and healthy subjects. Ficoll-Paque density gradient centrifugation was used to isolate peripheral blood mononuclear cells. CD4+ and CD8+ T cells were sorted by FACS or magnetic beads before DNA extraction. TCR beta VDJ combination and CDR3 sequence profiling used genomic DNA as the template. TCR repertoire sequencing was run on an Illumina HiSeq 2000. The study's own analysis went as follows. TRBV/TRBJ rearrangement plots, CDR3 size and DJ length profiles, and Simpson's diversity index were used to evaluate the repertoires. The immunodominant clone was defined as the most abundant DNA sequence in deep sequencing data. CDR3 amino acid sequences were checked for sharing across subjects and were also compared against the VDJdb database and published repertoires. TCRdb reran the public reads through fastp at Q25 and MiXCR, keeping productive beta chains. Rows matching on CDR3 protein sequence are summarized as one entry with the most common DNA and genes. These V and J calls rely on TCRdb rather than the paper's analysis. A total of around 170,000 distinct CDR3 sequences appear in this sample, roughly half of them only once. The biggest ten clones account for around 3% of the sample.

The TCR was taken from a human donor in good health. Specimen: sorted CD4+, CD8+, or CD8+CD57+ T cells (not recorded which) from PBMCs. The chain was built from TRBV15 and TRBJ2-7; the D gene is unclear. The nucleotides are TGTGCCGCCAGCTCGGCGGAGAACGGCGAGCAGTACTTC. This yields the protein CAASSAENGEQYF. The full variable domain, completed from the reference TRBV15 and TRBJ2-7 proteins outside the CDR3, reads DAMVIQNPRYQVTQFGKPVTLSCSQTLNHNVMYWYQQKSSQAPKLLFHYYDKDFNNEADTPDNFQSRRPNTSFCFLDIRSPGLGDTAMYLCAASSAENGEQYFGPGTRLTVT.